The entry that follows covers one T cell receptor beta chain sequence. The CDR3 is 16 amino acids. V lost 4 bases to trimming and J lost 2 bases; unmatched junction nucleotides: 7. Germline V lookup: CDR1 SGHRS, CDR2 YFSETQ. The source of the sample is a study of blood T cell repertoires in COVID-19. Method: immunoSEQ multiplex PCR; TCRdb's copy keeps in-frame clones and lacks some. The repertoire holds over 100,000 clones, with approximately 88% as singletons. The chain carries TRBV5-1 and TRBJ2-1; 9 nucleotides agree with TRBD2. Sequencing was carried out using peripheral blood. This sequence was found in a man in his 60s with acute or convalescent COVID-19. The DNA for the CDR3 is TGCGCCAGCAGCCTAAGACTAGCGGACCCCTACAATGAGCAGTTCTTC. Amino acids: CASSLRLADPYNEQFF.